A single sample gave rise to the 6 T cell receptor beta chains below, sequenced in a study of blood T cell repertoires in COVID-19. Only in-frame clones appear in the TCRdb table, and some are missing; sequencing was by immunoSEQ multiplex PCR. The sample contains 400,000 or so clones, about 88% of which appear only once. The sequenced sample consisted of peripheral blood. Every receptor here comes from a woman between 35 and 50 years old with COVID-19, enrolled during active disease.

V and J are TRBV6-5 and TRBJ2-7, with 8 bases fitting TRBD2. This CDR3 is 13 amino acids long. The V and J ends lost 10 bases and 2 bases, in that order; junction bases with no gene match: 7. CDR1 MNHEY and CDR2 SVGAGI come from the germline V gene. CDR3 region: CATLGLVPYEQYF. The CDR3 region has the DNA TGTGCCACTCTGGGACTAGTGCCCTACGAGCAGTACTTC.

V gene TRBV4-1 combines with J gene TRBJ2-3; no definite D call. CDR3 length: 14 residues. Trimming stripped 0 bases from V and 5 bases from J, with 9 bases between. Germline-derived CDR1 and CDR2 are MGHRA and YSYEKL. The CDR3 here is CASSQDSPGDTQYF. Written as DNA, the CDR3 is TGCGCCAGCAGCCAAGATTCGCCGGGAGATACGCAGTATTTT.

The chain has TRBV15 and TRBJ1-1; perhaps TRBD1 as D (6 bases). Deletions cut 0 bases from V and 0 bases from J, with 14 bases between. CDR3 length equals 17 residues. Germline loops: CDR1 LNHNV, CDR2 YYDKDF (reference sequence). The DNA of the CDR3 is TGTGCCACCAGCAGAGAGGGGACACCTTCCCTGAACACTGAAGCTTTCTTT. This sequence encodes CATSREGTPSLNTEAFF.

CDR3 in amino acids: CASSLPSHYGYTF. CDR3 bases: TGTGCCAGCAGCTTACCCAGTCACTATGGCTACACCTTC. This chain connects TRBV7-2 to TRBJ1-2; no reliable D call. The CDR3 loop spans 13 amino acids. The germline CDR1 and CDR2 sequences are SGHTA and FQGNSA. Trimming took 2 bases from V and 3 from J, leaving 7 bases between them. The full variable domain, with the rest looked up from reference TRBV7-2 and TRBJ1-2, is GAGVSQSPSNKVTEKGKDVELRCDPISGHTALYWYRQSLGQGLEFLIYFQGNSAPDKSGLPSDRFSAERTGGSVSTLTIQRTQQEDSAVYLCASSLPSHYGYTFGSGTRLTVV.

The V gene is TRBV7-2, the J gene TRBJ1-3, with 8 bases aligning to TRBD1. The CDR3 length is 14 residues. Losses at the gene ends were 5 bases for V and 7 bases for J; bases not matched to a gene: 7. CDR1 SGHTA and CDR2 FQGNSA come from the germline V gene. The CDR3 region is CASSPDRAWNTIYF. DNA of the CDR3: TGTGCCAGCAGCCCGGACAGGGCTTGGAACACCATATATTTT. The full variable domain, its missing parts supplied by reference TRBV7-2 and TRBJ1-3, is GAGVSQSPSNKVTEKGKDVELRCDPISGHTALYWYRQSLGQGLEFLIYFQGNSAPDKSGLPSDRFSAERTGGSVSTLTIQRTQQEDSAVYLCASSPDRAWNTIYFGEGSWLTVV.

The chain is built from TRBV10-3 and TRBJ2-7; D is perhaps TRBD2 (6 bases). V lost 6 bases and J lost 3, with 15 bases in between. This CDR3 comprises 14 residues. CDR1 ENHRY and CDR2 SYGVKD come from the germline V gene. CDR3 sequence: CAIRASGLLYEQYF. The CDR3 DNA follows: TGTGCCATCAGGGCCTCGGGACTTCTCTACGAGCAGTACTTC.